Listed below are T cell receptor beta chains from one sample, sequenced in a study of T cells in Graves' hyperthyroidism and ophthalmopathy. TCRdb re-called the multiplex PCR reads with MiXCR, one entry per CDR3 protein. Among 490,000 or so distinct CDR3 sequences listed, about 15% were seen once. Sequencing used blood. The receptors were sampled from a woman aged 30 to 39 with Graves' ophthalmopathy. The CDR3 runs from the conserved cysteine through the conserved F or W. D genes are given only for firm matches. Only some rows state a clone size, as once, few, many or a class for expanded clones.

clone size	V gene	J gene	D gene	CDR3 protein	CDR3 DNA
.	TRBV29-1	TRBJ2-7	TRBD2	CSVVTASGYEQYF	TGCAGCGTTGTTACGGCTAGCGGATACGAGCAGTACTTC
few	TRBV6-5	TRBJ2-7	.	CASSYKGDEQYF	TGTGCCAGCAGTTACAAGGGAGACGAGCAGTACTTC
few	TRBV10-2	TRBJ1-1	.	CATSRTENTEAFF	TGCGCCACCTCCAGGACAGAGAACACTGAAGCTTTCTTT
many	TRBV6-1	TRBJ2-5	TRBD1	CASNSGQESGETQYF	TGTGCCAGCAACTCTGGACAGGAGTCCGGGGAGACCCAGTACTTC
many	TRBV14	TRBJ2-1	TRBD1	CASSQEGQGAYEQFF	TGTGCCAGCAGCCAAGAGGGACAGGGGGCATATGAGCAGTTCTTC
many	TRBV28	TRBJ2-1	TRBD1	CASSFGTGIHNEQFF	TGTGCCAGCAGTTTCGGGACAGGGATCCACAATGAGCAGTTCTTC
many	TRBV2	TRBJ2-5	.	CASSVRARGETQYF	TGTGCCAGCAGTGTACGGGCGAGGGGAGAGACCCAGTACTTC
.	TRBV29-1	TRBJ1-1	.	CSVEGRARPEAFF	TGCAGCGTTGAAGGCAGGGCCCGTCCTGAAGCTTTCTTT
.	TRBV28	TRBJ2-1	TRBD2	CASTPLGTSLNEQFF	TGTGCCAGCACTCCATTAGGGACTAGCCTAAATGAGCAGTTCTTC
many	TRBV6-1	TRBJ2-5	TRBD2	CASSAGGPWETQYF	TGTGCCAGCAGTGCGGGAGGGCCGTGGGAGACCCAGTACTTC
few	TRBV28	TRBJ2-1	.	CASSPLGTAYDEQFF	TGTGCCAGCAGTCCTCTAGGGACCGCGTACGATGAGCAGTTCTTC
many	TRBV5-1	TRBJ1-1	.	CASSTLAGQGTEAFF	TGCGCCAGCAGCACCCTCGCAGGGCAGGGCACTGAAGCTTTCTTT
.	TRBV29-1	TRBJ2-7	TRBD1	CSVSGQGKYEQYF	TGCAGCGTTTCCGGACAGGGGAAGTACGAGCAGTACTTC
few	TRBV6-1	TRBJ1-3	TRBD1	CASSTGRNTIYF	TGTGCCAGTTCGACAGGGCGGAACACCATATATTTT
few	TRBV20-1	TRBJ2-1	.	CSARALEGPGIVGEQFF	TGCAGTGCTAGAGCCTTAGAGGGCCCTGGAATTGTCGGTGAGCAGTTCTTC
many	TRBV20-1	TRBJ2-7	TRBD2	CSADTKPGTRNEQYF	TGCAGTGCTGACACCAAACCCGGGACTAGAAACGAGCAGTACTTC
many	TRBV4-3	TRBJ2-2	TRBD1	CASSPGTGGTGELFF	TGCGCCAGCAGCCCCGGGACAGGGGGGACCGGGGAGCTGTTTTTT
.	TRBV3-1	TRBJ1-2	.	CASSLAGQLVHGYTF	TGTGCCAGCAGCCTGGCCGGACAGCTGGTCCATGGCTACACCTTC
.	TRBV6-1	TRBJ1-1	.	CASSETIRTEAFF	TGTGCCAGCAGTGAGACAATTAGGACTGAAGCTTTCTTT
many	TRBV7-2	TRBJ1-1	.	CASSLDSMNTEAFF	TGTGCCAGCAGCTTAGACAGCATGAACACTGAAGCTTTCTTT
many	TRBV20-1	TRBJ1-2	TRBD1	CSARLGQGSWGYTF	TGCAGTGCTAGGCTGGGACAGGGGAGTTGGGGCTACACCTTC
.	TRBV4-3	TRBJ1-1	.	CASSQEPLDTEAFF	TGCGCCAGCAGCCAAGAGCCCCTGGACACTGAAGCTTTCTTT
few	TRBV20-1	TRBJ1-2	TRBD1	CSARDPRQGFSGYTF	TGCAGTGCTAGAGATCCGAGACAGGGCTTCAGCGGCTACACCTTC
few	TRBV9	TRBJ2-7	.	CASSSSGNSYEQYF	TGTGCCAGCAGCTCCTCCGGGAACTCCTACGAGCAGTACTTC
few	TRBV5-5	TRBJ2-1	TRBD1	CASRSGTGTGDEQFF	TGTGCCAGCAGGAGCGGGACAGGGACAGGCGATGAGCAGTTCTTC
few	TRBV28	TRBJ2-7	.	CASNPPDEQYF	TGTGCCAGCAACCCCCCGGACGAGCAGTACTTC
few	TRBV6-1	TRBJ1-5	.	CATLRDTNQPQHF	TGTGCCACCTTAAGGGACACCAATCAGCCCCAGCATTTT
many	TRBV5-1	TRBJ2-1	.	CASSLEGTYYNEQFF	TGCGCCAGCAGCTTGGAGGGGACATACTACAATGAGCAGTTCTTC
many	TRBV19	TRBJ2-2	.	CASSLRIGELFF	TGTGCCAGTAGTTTACGAATCGGGGAGCTGTTTTTT
.	TRBV28	TRBJ2-5	TRBD1	CASSPGARGLQETQYF	TGTGCCAGCAGTCCAGGGGCCAGGGGGCTCCAAGAGACCCAGTACTTC
many	TRBV2	TRBJ1-1	.	CASSALGNTEAFF	TGTGCCAGCAGCGCCTTAGGGAACACTGAAGCTTTCTTT
many	TRBV7-2	TRBJ2-5	.	CASSFRRAQETQYF	TGTGCCAGCAGCTTTCGAAGGGCCCAAGAGACCCAGTACTTC
many	TRBV28	TRBJ2-6	TRBD1	CASSLRTGGRGANVLTF	TGTGCCAGCAGTCTCCGGACAGGGGGGAGGGGGGCCAACGTCCTGACTTTC
many	TRBV6-2/TRBV6-3	TRBJ2-7	.	CASSHGPGAIYEQYF	TGTGCCAGCAGCCACGGACCAGGGGCAATCTACGAGCAGTACTTC
.	TRBV12-3/TRBV12-4	TRBJ2-3	.	CASSLVSGASTDTQYF	TGTGCCAGCAGTTTAGTTAGCGGAGCTAGCACAGATACGCAGTATTTT
many	TRBV11-1	TRBJ1-3	TRBD1	CASSWDRTSGNTIYF	TGTGCCAGCAGCTGGGACAGGACCTCTGGAAACACCATATATTTT
many	TRBV27	TRBJ2-3	.	CASSVLYPAPGAQYF	TGTGCCAGCAGCGTACTATACCCTGCACCCGGGGCGCAGTATTTT
many	TRBV27	TRBJ2-2	.	CASSLLANTGELFF	TGTGCCAGCAGTTTACTAGCGAACACCGGGGAGCTGTTTTTT
.	TRBV6-1	TRBJ2-7	.	CASSERGTSYEQYF	TGTGCCAGCAGTGAAAGGGGGACATCCTACGAGCAGTACTTC
.	TRBV28	TRBJ2-3	TRBD2	CASRGPAGDTDTQYF	TGTGCCAGCAGGGGACCAGCGGGAGACACAGATACGCAGTATTTT
many	TRBV28	TRBJ1-2	TRBD1	CASSFTGGANGYTF	TGTGCCAGCAGTTTTACAGGGGGCGCTAATGGCTACACCTTC
many	TRBV18	TRBJ1-5	.	CASSPGANQPQHF	TGTGCCAGCTCACCAGGGGCCAATCAGCCCCAGCATTTT
.	TRBV6-9	TRBJ2-4	.	CASSSFSEAKNIQYF	TGTGCCAGCAGTTCGTTTTCAGAAGCCAAAAACATTCAGTACTTC
.	TRBV27	TRBJ1-1	.	CASSFYLNTEAFF	TGTGCCAGCAGTTTTTATTTGAACACTGAAGCTTTCTTT
.	TRBV4-3	TRBJ2-3	.	CASSQDGGGGGTADTQYF	TGCGCCAGCAGCCAAGATGGGGGTGGAGGCGGGACCGCAGATACGCAGTATTTT
few	TRBV28	TRBJ1-5	.	CASSPQQADQPQHF	TGTGCCAGCAGTCCGCAACAAGCCGATCAGCCCCAGCATTTT
many	TRBV30	TRBJ1-1	.	CAWRTPGRVTEAFF	TGTGCCTGGAGAACACCCGGGAGGGTCACTGAAGCTTTCTTT